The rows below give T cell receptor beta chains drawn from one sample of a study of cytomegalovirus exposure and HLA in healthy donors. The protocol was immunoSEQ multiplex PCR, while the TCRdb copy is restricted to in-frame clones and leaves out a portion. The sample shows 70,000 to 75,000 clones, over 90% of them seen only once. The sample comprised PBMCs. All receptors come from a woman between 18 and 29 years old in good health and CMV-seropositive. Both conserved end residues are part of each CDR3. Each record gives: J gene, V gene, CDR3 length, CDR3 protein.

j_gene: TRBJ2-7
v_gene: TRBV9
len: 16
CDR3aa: CASSVEGKTGSYEQYF

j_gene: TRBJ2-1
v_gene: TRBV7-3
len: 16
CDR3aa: CASSLRGGTTNNEQFF

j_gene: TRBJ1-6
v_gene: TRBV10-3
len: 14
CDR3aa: CAIRDSSPGSPLHF

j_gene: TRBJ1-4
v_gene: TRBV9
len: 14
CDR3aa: CASSERGQGEKLFF

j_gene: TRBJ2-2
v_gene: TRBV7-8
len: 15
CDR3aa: CASSRDSGRAGELFF

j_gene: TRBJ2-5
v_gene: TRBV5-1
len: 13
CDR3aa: CASSPTTEGTQYF

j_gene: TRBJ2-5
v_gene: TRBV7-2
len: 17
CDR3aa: CASSLDARQGGRETQYF

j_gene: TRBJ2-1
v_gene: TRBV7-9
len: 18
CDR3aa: CASSLRLGVETSHNEQFF

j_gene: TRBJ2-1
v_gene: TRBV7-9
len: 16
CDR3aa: CASSLARRLTYNEQFF

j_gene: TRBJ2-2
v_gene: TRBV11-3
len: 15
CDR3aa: CASSSTGVKTGELFF

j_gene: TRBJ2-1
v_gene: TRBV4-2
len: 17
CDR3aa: CASSQRTSGGAYNEQFF

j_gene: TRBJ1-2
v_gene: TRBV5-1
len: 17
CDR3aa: CASSPATGPVLDYGYTF

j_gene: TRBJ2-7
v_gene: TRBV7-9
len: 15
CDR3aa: CASSNKPGLRYEQYF

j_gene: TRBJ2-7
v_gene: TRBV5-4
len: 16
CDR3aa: CASSPRGTSLHYEQYF

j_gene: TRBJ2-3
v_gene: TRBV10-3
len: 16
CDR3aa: CATANTDLRQAHTQYF

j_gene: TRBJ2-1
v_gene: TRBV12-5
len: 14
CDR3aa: CASARGQGMDEQFF

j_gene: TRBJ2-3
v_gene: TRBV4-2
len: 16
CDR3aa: CASSLSSGSGTDTQYF

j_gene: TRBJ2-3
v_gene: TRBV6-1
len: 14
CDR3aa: CASGRQGEADTQYF

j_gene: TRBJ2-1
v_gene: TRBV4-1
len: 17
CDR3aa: CASSQDPRSVIDNEQFF

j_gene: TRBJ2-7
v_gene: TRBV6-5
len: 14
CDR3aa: CAVSLRAGSYEQYF

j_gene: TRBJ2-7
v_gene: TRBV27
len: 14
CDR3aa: CASSKGTAPYEQYF

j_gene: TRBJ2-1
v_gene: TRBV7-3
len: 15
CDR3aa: CASSSGQGSLNEQFF

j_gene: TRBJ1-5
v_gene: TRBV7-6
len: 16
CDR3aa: CASSLYGARGQQPQHF

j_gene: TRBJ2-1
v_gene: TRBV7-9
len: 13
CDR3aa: CASSSRDYNEQFF

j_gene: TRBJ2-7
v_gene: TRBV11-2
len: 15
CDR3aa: CASSFALAGGYEQYF

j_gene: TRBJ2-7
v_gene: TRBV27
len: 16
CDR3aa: CASSFLGWTSVYEQYF

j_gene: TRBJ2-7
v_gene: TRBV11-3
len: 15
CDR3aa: CASSSTSGGQYEQYF

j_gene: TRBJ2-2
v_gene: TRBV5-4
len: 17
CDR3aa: CASSLSIFAGDTGELFF

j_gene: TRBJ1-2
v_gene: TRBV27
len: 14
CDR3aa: CASSPRQVQGGYTF

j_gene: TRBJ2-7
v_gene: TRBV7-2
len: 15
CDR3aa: CASSKMNGRGYEQYF

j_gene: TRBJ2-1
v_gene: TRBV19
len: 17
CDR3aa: CASSIESPAGVMDEQFF

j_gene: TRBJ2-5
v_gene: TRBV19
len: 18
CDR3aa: CASSIDLQASGGSWTQYF

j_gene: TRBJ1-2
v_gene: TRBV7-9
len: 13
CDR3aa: CASSLDDRNGYTF

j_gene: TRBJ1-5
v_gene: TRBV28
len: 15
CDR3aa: CASRITGGSNQPQHF

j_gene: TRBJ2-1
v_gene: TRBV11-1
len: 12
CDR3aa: CASRRQRDEQFF

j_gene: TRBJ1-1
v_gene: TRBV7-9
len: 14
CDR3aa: CASSLSRQSSRAFF

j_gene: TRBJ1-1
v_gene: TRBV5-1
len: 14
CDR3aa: CASSSDRQNTEAFF

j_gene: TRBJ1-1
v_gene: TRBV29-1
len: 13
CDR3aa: CSVVAAMNTEAFF

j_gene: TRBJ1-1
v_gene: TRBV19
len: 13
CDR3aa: CASSRQAGTEAFF

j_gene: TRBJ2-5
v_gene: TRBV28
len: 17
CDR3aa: CASSFSRTGVRGETQYF

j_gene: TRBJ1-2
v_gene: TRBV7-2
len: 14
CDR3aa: CASSLDSRVYGYTF